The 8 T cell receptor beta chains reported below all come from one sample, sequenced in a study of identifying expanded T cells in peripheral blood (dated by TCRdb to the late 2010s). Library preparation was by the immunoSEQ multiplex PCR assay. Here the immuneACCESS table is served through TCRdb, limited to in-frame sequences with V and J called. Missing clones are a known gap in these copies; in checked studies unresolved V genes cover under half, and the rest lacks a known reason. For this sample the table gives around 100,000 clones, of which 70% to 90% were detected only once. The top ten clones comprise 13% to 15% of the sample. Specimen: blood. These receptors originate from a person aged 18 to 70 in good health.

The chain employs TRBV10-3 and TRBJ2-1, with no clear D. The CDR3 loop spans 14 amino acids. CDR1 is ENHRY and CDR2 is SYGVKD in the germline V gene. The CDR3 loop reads CATTQVITYNEQFF. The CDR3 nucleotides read TGTGCAACTACCCAAGTGATCACCTACAATGAGCAGTTCTTC.

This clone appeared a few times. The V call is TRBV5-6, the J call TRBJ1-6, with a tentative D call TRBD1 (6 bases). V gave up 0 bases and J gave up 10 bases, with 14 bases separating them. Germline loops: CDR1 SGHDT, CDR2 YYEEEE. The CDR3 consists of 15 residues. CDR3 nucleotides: TGTGCCAGCAGCTTGGTCAGGGGAGGAGGGTCACCCCTCCACTTT. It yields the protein CASSLVRGGGSPLHF.

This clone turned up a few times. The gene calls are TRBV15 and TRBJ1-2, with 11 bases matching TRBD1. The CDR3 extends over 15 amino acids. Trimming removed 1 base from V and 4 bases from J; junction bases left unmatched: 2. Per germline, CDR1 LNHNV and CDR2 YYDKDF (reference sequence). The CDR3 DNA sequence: TGTGCCACCAGCAGAGGGGACAGGGGGAGCTATGGCTACACCTTC. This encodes CATSRGDRGSYGYTF.

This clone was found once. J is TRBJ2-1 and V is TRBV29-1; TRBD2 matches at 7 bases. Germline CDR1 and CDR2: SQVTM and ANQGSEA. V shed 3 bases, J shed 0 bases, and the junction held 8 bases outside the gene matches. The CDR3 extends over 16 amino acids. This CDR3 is CSVEPPGLPSYNEQFF. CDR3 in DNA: TGCAGCGTTGAGCCACCGGGACTACCCTCCTACAATGAGCAGTTCTTC.

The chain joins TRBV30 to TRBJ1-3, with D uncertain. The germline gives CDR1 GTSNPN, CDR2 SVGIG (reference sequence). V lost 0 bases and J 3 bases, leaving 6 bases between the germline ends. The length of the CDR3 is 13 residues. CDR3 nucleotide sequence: TGTGCCTGGAGTGTATCTCATGGAAACACCATATATTTT. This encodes CAWSVSHGNTIYF.

The CDR3 is CASSMGLPNTEAFF. The CDR3 bases are TGTGCCAGTAGTATGGGCCTGCCGAACACTGAAGCTTTCTTT. This chain connects TRBV19 to TRBJ1-1; D not certain. This CDR3 region has 14 residues. CDR1 and CDR2 from the germline V gene are LNHDA and SQIVND (reference sequence). Trimming removed 3 bases from V and 1 base from J, with 9 bases in between.

CDR3 loop: CSARPDGYTF. Here the CDR3 DNA reads TGCAGTGCTAGGCCAGATGGCTACACCTTC. This rearrangement joins TRBV20-1 to TRBJ1-2; D gene unclear. CDR3 length equals 10 residues. V was shortened by 3 bases and J by 6 bases, with 5 bases between the two germline ends. Germline V gives CDR1 DFQATT, CDR2 SNEGSKA (reference sequence).

This CDR3 reads CASSPQNRDILYF. Written as DNA, the CDR3 is TGTGCCAGCAGCCCACAGAATAGGGATATCCTATATTTT. The V gene is TRBV9, the J gene TRBJ1-3, with no clear D. V was clipped by 4 bases and J by 14 bases, with 19 bases between them. CDR1 is SGDLS and CDR2 is YYNGEE in the germline V gene. The CDR3 has 13 residues.